Below are 10 T cell receptor beta chains sequenced from a single sample in a study of T cell repertoires in cytomegalovirus infection (dated by TCRdb to 2018 to 2020). Sample treatment or condition, as interpreted from the label and publication: in vitro stimulation with specific CMV peptide epitopes to enrich CMV-specific T cells. No antigen has been identified for these receptors. For sequencing, an Illumina HiSeq 1500 was employed. TCRdb reanalyzed the raw reads on its own, using fastp at Q25 for trimming and MiXCR for clone calling, and kept in-frame beta chains. Rows with a matching CDR3 protein are joined into one entry that keeps the most common DNA and genes. The sample includes roughly 78,000 distinct CDR3 sequences, with approximately 40% observed a single time. The ten top clones hold over 90% of the sample. Here the sequenced sample was CD8+ T cells from cultured PBMCs, taken from culture after CMV antigen stimulation. The receptors here all came from a human donor in good health (CMV status not recorded). Some clones in this sample may be carry-over from other donors' samples.

The chain has TRBV4-1 and TRBJ2-1; perhaps TRBD2 as D (5 bases). The CDR3 sequence is 16 residues long. The V end was cut by 4 bases, the J end by 6 bases, with 19 bases between. Germline V CDR1 and CDR2: MGHRA, YSYEKL. The CDR3 loop is CASSPREANPINEQFF. CDR3 nucleotide sequence: TGCGCCAGCAGCCCCCGGGAAGCGAATCCCATCAATGAGCAGTTCTTC.

The table lists this clonotype with a few counts. The J gene is TRBJ1-2, the V gene TRBV19; no firm D call. This CDR3 has 18 residues. Trimming took off 2 bases at V and 0 bases at J, with 19 bases between the two ends. Germline CDR1 is LNHDA and CDR2 is SQIVND (reference sequence). In DNA form, the CDR3 reads TGTGCCAGTAGTATAATCCTCCTGCGGCAGGCAGCTAACTATGGCTACACCTTC. Protein product: CASSIILLRQAANYGYTF.

CDR3 region: CASSLAGTVGDEQYF. The CDR3 coding sequence is TGTGCCAGCAGCTTGGCCGGGACAGTTGGGGACGAGCAGTACTTC. The genes are TRBV5-4 and TRBJ2-7; TRBD1 aligns across 7 bases. The V segment lost 0 bases and the J segment 5 bases; nucleotides outside the gene matches: 8. The CDR3 runs to 15 residues. Germline loops: CDR1 SGHNT, CDR2 YYREEE (reference sequence).

This clonotype was found a few times. The chain uses TRBV10-2 and TRBJ2-1; D may correspond to TRBD1 or TRBD2 (5 bases each). The ends were cut back, 3 bases at V and 2 bases at J, with 14 bases in the middle. Looked up from germline, CDR1 is WSHSY and CDR2 is SAAADI. The CDR3 totals 16 residues. CDR3 sequence: CASSDDGAHTYNEQFF. CDR3 in DNA: TGCGCCAGCAGTGACGACGGGGCCCATACCTACAATGAGCAGTTCTTC.

V gene TRBV7-9 combines with J gene TRBJ1-6; D not resolved. Between the trimmed V and J ends, which lost 4 bases and 10 bases, there was a span of 11 bases. CDR3 length: 13 residues. In germline, CDR1 is SEHNR, CDR2 FQNEAQ (reference sequence). CDR3 loop: CASSSQARSPLHF. The DNA of the CDR3 is TGTGCCAGCAGCTCGCAAGCCCGGTCACCCCTCCACTTT.

There are many counts of this clonotype. This chain joins TRBV7-8 and TRBJ2-3, with D possibly called TRBD1 or TRBD2 (5 bases each). Trimming stripped 5 bases from V and 0 bases from J, with 15 bases between. In germline, CDR1 is SGHVS, CDR2 FQNEAQ. The CDR3 contains 16 residues. The CDR3: CASSPFPGPSTDTQYF. The DNA for the CDR3 is TGTGCCAGCAGCCCCTTTCCGGGACCTAGCACAGATACGCAGTATTTT.

The chain recombines TRBV6-6 with TRBJ1-6, with D possibly being TRBD1 (5 bases). CDR3 length: 19 amino acids. Germline V lookup: CDR1 MNHNY, CDR2 SVGAGI (reference sequence). V lost 8 bases and J lost 4, with 27 bases in between. CDR3 sequence (DNA): TGTGCCAGCGGGAGCTCGGACACACTATCGCTGTTTTATAATTCACCCCTCCACTTT. It specifies CASGSSDTLSLFYNSPLHF.

CDR3 residues: CASSDAGFQPQHF. CDR3 bases: TGTGCCAGCAGTGACGCAGGGTTTCAGCCCCAGCATTTT. The V and J genes are TRBV2 and TRBJ1-5; D possibly corresponds to TRBD1 (5 bases). V shed 3 bases and J shed 6 bases, with 9 bases lying between them. The germline gives CDR1 SNHLY, CDR2 FYNNEI. There are 13 residues in the CDR3.

The chain recombines TRBV9 with TRBJ1-5, with D perhaps TRBD1 (5 bases). V lost 5 bases and J lost 6, with 15 bases in between. CDR1 SGDLS and CDR2 YYNGEE come from the germline V gene. The CDR3 spans 14 residues. The CDR3 DNA is TGTGCCAGCAGTCCTGGGGGAGGGATTCAGCCCCAGCATTTT. Its protein product is CASSPGGGIQPQHF.

This clonotype was detected many times. The J gene is TRBJ1-6, the V gene TRBV7-2, with TRBD1 matching over 7 bases. Unmatched junction bases numbered 8, after V lost 5 bases and J lost 7 bases. Germline CDR1 reads SGHTA; CDR2 reads FQGNSA. CDR3 length: 15 residues. The DNA for the CDR3 is TGTGCCAGCAGCACCAGACAGGGATCCAATTCACCCCTCCACTTT. This codes for CASSTRQGSNSPLHF.